One sample yielded the 25 T cell receptor beta chains listed below, sequenced in a study of CD8 T cells in ankylosing spondylitis. One entry per CDR3 protein, called by TCRdb with MiXCR from the 5' RACE reads. Of 200,000 to 250,000 distinct CDR3 sequences in the sample, just under 7.5% are singletons; the top ten hold around 14%. For these TCRs, the target antigens are not known. Study-wide points: Made up of about eight highly homologous variants, a TCR beta motif appeared characteristic of ankylosing spondylitis blood.

What was sequenced was blood, either unsorted or a sorted T cell fraction (not recorded which). Receptors were obtained from a male donor with ankylosing spondylitis.

This clonotype was seen at least ten times. The gene calls are TRBV4-1 and TRBJ1-1, with D unclear. Trimming shortened V by 1 base and J by 4 bases, and 13 bases separated the two germline ends. Germline CDR1 reads MGHRA; CDR2 reads YSYEKL. This CDR3 comprises 15 residues. CDR3 loop: CASSQVEQIVTEAFF. The CDR3 DNA sequence: TGCGCCAGCAGCCAAGTCGAACAGATAGTCACTGAAGCTTTCTTT.

This clonotype occurred many times. The chain couples TRBV10-3 to TRBJ2-1; the match to TRBD2 covers 13 bases. The CDR3 loop spans 17 amino acids. The J segment lost 8 bases and the V segment lost 6 bases, leaving 13 bases of the junction unmatched. Germline CDR1 ENHRY, CDR2 SYGVKD. The chain's CDR3 is CAIRLSGTSGDVDEQFF. CDR3 in DNA: TGTGCCATCAGACTCTCCGGGACTAGCGGGGACGTTGATGAGCAGTTCTTC.

This clonotype came up many times. This sequence joins TRBV4-1 and TRBJ2-5; D may be TRBD2 (6 bases). This CDR3 is 15 amino acids long. Looked up from germline, CDR1 is MGHRA and CDR2 is YSYEKL. V lost 1 base and J 5 bases, leaving 14 bases between the germline ends. CDR3 DNA sequence: TGCGCCAGCAGCCAAGGCGGGGACGCTTGGGAGACCCAGTACTTC. Translating it yields CASSQGGDAWETQYF.

This clonotype appeared a few times. The V gene is TRBV6-4, the J gene TRBJ2-1; TRBD2 agrees at 10 bases. The germline gives CDR1 MRHNA, CDR2 SNTAGT. V shed 4 bases, J shed 9 bases, and the junction held 9 bases outside the gene matches. This CDR3 region has 15 residues. In DNA, the CDR3 is TGTGCCAGCAGTGGTGAGACTAGCGGGTCCGGTGAGCAGTTCTTC. It yields the protein CASSGETSGSGEQFF.

This clonotype was recorded at least ten times. The chain is built from TRBV10-1 and TRBJ2-1, with D uncertain. The CDR3 contains 15 residues. Germline V gene lookup returns CDR1 WNHNN and CDR2 SYGVQD (reference sequence). V gave up 2 bases and J gave up 6 bases, with 14 bases separating them. The CDR3 spells CASSEPAGDANEQFF. Here the CDR3 DNA reads TGCGCCAGCAGTGAGCCGGCCGGTGACGCCAATGAGCAGTTCTTC.

The rearrangement joins TRBV10-3 to TRBJ1-5; 7 bases are shared with TRBD1. The ends lost 6 bases at V and 1 base at J; junction bases unmatched: 6. CDR1 ENHRY and CDR2 SYGVKD come from the germline V gene. The CDR3 length is 15 residues. Written as DNA, the CDR3 is TGTGCCATCAGCAAGGAGGGGGCGAGCAATCAGCCCCAGCATTTT. Translating gives CAISKEGASNQPQHF.

This clonotype was picked up a small number of times. V usage is TRBV20-1 and J usage is TRBJ2-7; D is unresolved. This CDR3 has 13 residues. Germline V lookup: CDR1 DFQATT, CDR2 SNEGSKA (reference sequence). The V end was cut by 1 base, the J end by 4 bases, with 11 bases between. Here the CDR3 DNA reads TGCAGTGCTAGAGGCCAATGGGTGTACGAGCAGTACTTC. As protein: CSARGQWVYEQYF.

This clonotype was found many times. The rearrangement uses TRBV5-1 and TRBJ2-1; D is uncertain. The germline V gene has CDR1 SGHRS and CDR2 YFSETQ. This CDR3 spans 11 amino acids. V dropped 6 bases and J dropped 10 bases, with 11 bases sitting between them. The CDR3: CASNLGGEQFF. CDR3 bases: TGCGCCAGCAACCTGGGTGGCGAGCAGTTCTTC.

This clonotype was detected many times. V and J are TRBV11-2 and TRBJ2-7, with D tentatively TRBD1 or TRBD2 (5 bases each). CDR3 length: 15 amino acids. The germline CDR1 and CDR2 sequences are SGHAT and FQNNGV. Trimming removed 1 base at V and 4 bases at J, with 14 bases between. The CDR3 loop is CASSLGSGRRYEQYF. The DNA for the CDR3 is TGTGCCAGCAGCTTAGGGTCAGGGAGAAGGTACGAGCAGTACTTC.

With regard to this clonotype: The junction and the germline gene differ at one end; a read error may be behind it. CDR3 in DNA: TGCTGTGCTAGAGATCAATTCCGGGACGGGAGCACAGATACGCAGTATTTT. Translating gives CCARDQFRDGSTDTQYF. The V gene is TRBV20-1, the J gene TRBJ2-3, with D perhaps assigned TRBD1 or TRBD2 (5 bases each). The CDR3 is 17 residues long. CDR1 and CDR2 (germline): DFQATT, SNEGSKA (reference sequence).

This clonotype was seen many times. The chain employs TRBV5-6 and TRBJ1-2, with 7 bases that match TRBD1. The trim removed 1 base at V and 4 bases at J, leaving 16 bases unmatched. Germline V gene lookup returns CDR1 SGHDT and CDR2 YYEEEE. The CDR3 has 18 amino acids. The CDR3 DNA is TGTGCCAGCAGCTTGCGGGGACAGATCTCCGATGCTCTCTATGGCTACACCTTC. Amino acid sequence: CASSLRGQISDALYGYTF.

This clonotype was seen many times. This CDR3 is CASSWTDYEQYF. The CDR3 DNA reads TGTGCCAGCAGTTGGACGGACTACGAGCAGTACTTC. V and J are TRBV12-3 or TRBV12-4 and TRBJ2-7; no firm D call. V lost 4 bases to trimming and J lost 3 bases, with 7 bases between them. This CDR3 has 12 residues.

The chain links TRBV27 to TRBJ2-2; D is perhaps TRBD1 or TRBD2 (7 bases each). CDR3 length equals 14 residues. V lost 4 bases and J 9 bases, leaving 15 bases between the germline ends. Looked up from germline, CDR1 is MNHEY and CDR2 is SMNVEV (reference sequence). DNA of the CDR3: TGTGCCAGCAGTTATCAGGGGGGGCAAAGGGAGCTGTTTTTT. As protein: CASSYQGGQRELFF.

V and J are TRBV27 and TRBJ2-7; 12 bases agree with TRBD1. The CDR3 is made up of 16 amino acids. The V gene's germline CDR1 is MNHEY and CDR2 SMNVEV (reference sequence). V trimming: 0 bases; J trimming: 5 bases; junction bases outside the gene matches: 5. This chain's CDR3 is CASSLSFGTGGDEQYF. DNA for the CDR3: TGTGCCAGCAGTTTATCCTTCGGGACAGGGGGCGACGAGCAGTACTTC.

This clonotype was observed many times. The chain couples TRBV12-3 or TRBV12-4 to TRBJ2-1; D gene ambiguous. The CDR3 has 14 amino acids. The V gene lost 6 bases and the J gene lost 5 bases, with 14 bases spanning the gap. This CDR3 reads CASSIPDPDNEQFF. DNA for the CDR3: TGTGCCAGCAGCATCCCCGACCCGGACAATGAGCAGTTCTTC.

This clonotype occurred many times. The chain links TRBV7-2 to TRBJ2-7; TRBD2 agrees at 13 bases. The CDR3 loop spans 15 amino acids. Germline V CDR1 and CDR2: SGHTA, FQGNSA. J was trimmed by 3 bases and V by 3 bases; bases with no gene match: 2. The CDR3, as DNA: TGTGCCAGCAGCTTGACTAGCGGGAGGAGCTACGAGCAGTACTTC. This codes for CASSLTSGRSYEQYF.

Ten or more counts support this clonotype. The V gene is TRBV4-2, the J gene TRBJ1-4; a possible D gene is TRBD1 (5 bases). The CDR3 length is 15 residues. Trimming cost V 3 bases and J 7 bases, with 15 bases left between them. The germline CDR1 and CDR2 sequences are LGHNA and YNFKEQ. CDR3: CASSQTTAAGEKLFF. The CDR3 bases are TGTGCCAGCAGCCAGACGACAGCGGCTGGTGAAAAACTGTTTTTT.

This clonotype was detected many times. The rearrangement joins TRBV18 to TRBJ2-7, with D possibly being TRBD1 or TRBD2 (5 bases each). V was trimmed by 3 bases and J by 3 bases, leaving 12 bases between them. The CDR3 extends over 14 amino acids. Germline CDR1 KGHSH, CDR2 LQKENI. In nucleotides, the CDR3 is TGTGCCAGCTCACCCCGGGACGGAGACTACGAGCAGTACTTC. Translating it yields CASSPRDGDYEQYF.

This clonotype was seen repeatedly, ten times or more. CDR3 region: CASSPEGVTGGWDEQFF. In DNA, the CDR3 is TGTGCCAGCAGCCCTGAGGGGGTTACAGGGGGCTGGGATGAGCAGTTCTTC. The chain uses TRBV9 and TRBJ2-1; 9 nucleotides match TRBD1. The length of the CDR3 is 17 residues. V was clipped by 4 bases and J by 8 bases; unmatched bases: 16. CDR1 and CDR2 (germline): SGDLS, YYNGEE. Looking up the rest from reference TRBV9 and TRBJ2-1 gives the full variable domain: DSGVTQTPKHLITATGQRVTLRCSPRSGDLSVYWYQQSLDQGLQFLIQYYNGEERAKGNILERFSAQQFPDLHSELNLSSLELGDSALYFCASSPEGVTGGWDEQFFGPGTRLTVL.

This clonotype has a count of ten or more. The chain couples TRBV29-1 to TRBJ2-1, with TRBD1 matching over 8 bases. The length of the CDR3 is 13 residues. Germline V gives CDR1 SQVTM, CDR2 ANQGSEA. The CDR3 DNA sequence: TGCAGAGTGACAGGGGACTTCTCAAGCGAGCAGTTCTTC. Translation gives CRVTGDFSSEQFF.

This clonotype was seen repeatedly, ten times or more. The rearrangement joins TRBV20-1 to TRBJ2-5, with D hard to call. Germline loops: CDR1 DFQATT, CDR2 SNEGSKA (reference sequence). This CDR3 has 14 amino acids. Trimming removed 5 bases at V and 4 bases at J, with 17 bases between. Here the CDR3 reads CSAWVTSIGETQYF. CDR3 in DNA: TGCAGTGCTTGGGTCACCTCTATCGGAGAGACCCAGTACTTC.

This clonotype appeared many times. The chain couples TRBV28 to TRBJ2-7; D remains unclear. Between the trimmed V and J ends, which lost 1 base and 0 bases, there was a span of 10 bases. The CDR3 spans 15 residues. Germline assignment: CDR1 MDHEN and CDR2 SYDVKM. The chain's CDR3 is CASSLLAKPSYEQYF. The CDR3 DNA reads TGTGCCAGCAGTTTATTAGCCAAACCCTCCTACGAGCAGTACTTC.

This clonotype was found many times. The chain combines TRBV4-1 with TRBJ2-5, with unresolved D. Germline V gene data show CDR1 as MGHRA and CDR2 as YSYEKL. This CDR3 comprises 13 residues. Trimming cost V 4 bases and J 5 bases, with 11 bases left between them. The CDR3 nucleotides read TGCGCCAGCAGCCTAAGAGTGGGGGAGACCCAGTACTTC. It is translated as CASSLRVGETQYF.

This sequence joins TRBV7-8 and TRBJ1-1; D is unresolved. CDR1 and CDR2 from the germline V gene are SGHVS and FQNEAQ. The CDR3 contains 15 residues. V was cut by 1 base and J by 4 bases, with 13 bases left in between. The CDR3 DNA reads as TGTGCCAGCAGCTTAGAAGTGGGGTGGGGCACTGAAGCTTTCTTT. Encoded protein: CASSLEVGWGTEAFF.

This clonotype has at least ten counts. The CDR3 reads CASSSNRGSDTQYF. The DNA of the CDR3 is TGTGCCAGCAGTTCGAACAGGGGTTCAGATACGCAGTATTTT. This sequence joins TRBV27 and TRBJ2-3; 7 bases line up with TRBD1. V dropped 4 bases and J dropped 4; count of bases not matched to a gene: 5. Germline values: CDR1 MNHEY, CDR2 SMNVEV (reference sequence). The CDR3 is 14 residues long.